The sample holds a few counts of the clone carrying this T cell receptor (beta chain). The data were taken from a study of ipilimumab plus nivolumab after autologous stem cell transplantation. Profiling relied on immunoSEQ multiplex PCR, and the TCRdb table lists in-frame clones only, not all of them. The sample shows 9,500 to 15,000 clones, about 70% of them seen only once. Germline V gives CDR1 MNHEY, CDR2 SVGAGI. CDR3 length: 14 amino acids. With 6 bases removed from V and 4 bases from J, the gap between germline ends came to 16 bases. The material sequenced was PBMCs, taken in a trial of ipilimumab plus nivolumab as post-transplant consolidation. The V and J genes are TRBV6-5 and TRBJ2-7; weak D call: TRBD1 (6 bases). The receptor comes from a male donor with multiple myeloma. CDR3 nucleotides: TGTGCCAGCAGAATAACAGGGACGGCGTACGAGCAGTACTTC. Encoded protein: CASRITGTAYEQYF.